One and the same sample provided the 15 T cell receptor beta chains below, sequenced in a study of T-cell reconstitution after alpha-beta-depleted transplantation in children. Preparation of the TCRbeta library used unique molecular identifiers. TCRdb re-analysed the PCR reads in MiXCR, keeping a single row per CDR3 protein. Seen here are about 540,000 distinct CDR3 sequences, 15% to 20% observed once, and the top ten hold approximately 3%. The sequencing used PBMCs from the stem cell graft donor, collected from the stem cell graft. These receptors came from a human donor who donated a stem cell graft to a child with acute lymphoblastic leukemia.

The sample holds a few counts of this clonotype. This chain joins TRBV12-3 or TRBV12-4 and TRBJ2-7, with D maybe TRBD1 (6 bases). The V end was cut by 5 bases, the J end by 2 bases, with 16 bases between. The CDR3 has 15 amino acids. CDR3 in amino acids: CASSPFGGRAYEQYF. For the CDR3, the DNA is TGTGCCAGCAGTCCCTTTGGGGGCAGGGCCTACGAGCAGTACTTC.

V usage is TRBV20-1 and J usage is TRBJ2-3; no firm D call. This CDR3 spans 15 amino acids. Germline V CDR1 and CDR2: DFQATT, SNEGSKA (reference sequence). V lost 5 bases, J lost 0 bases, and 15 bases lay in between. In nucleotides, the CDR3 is TGCAGTGCTCCGCGGACCGAAACTAGCACAGATACGCAGTATTTT. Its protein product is CSAPRTETSTDTQYF.

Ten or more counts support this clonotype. CDR3 in amino acids: CSVSLGAGQPQHF. CDR3 coding DNA: TGCAGCGTAAGTTTAGGGGCTGGGCAGCCCCAGCATTTT. The chain has TRBV29-1 and TRBJ1-5; D is possibly TRBD1 (5 bases). This CDR3 comprises 13 residues. Between the trimmed V and J ends, which lost 6 bases and 7 bases, there was a span of 16 bases. Germline CDR1 reads SQVTM; CDR2 reads ANQGSEA.

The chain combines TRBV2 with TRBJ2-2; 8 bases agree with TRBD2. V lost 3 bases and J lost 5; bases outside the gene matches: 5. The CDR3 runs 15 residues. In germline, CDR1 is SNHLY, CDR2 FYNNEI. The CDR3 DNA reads TGTGCCAGCAGTGAGGGCGGGAGGAGGACCGGGGAGCTGTTTTTT. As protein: CASSEGGRRTGELFF.

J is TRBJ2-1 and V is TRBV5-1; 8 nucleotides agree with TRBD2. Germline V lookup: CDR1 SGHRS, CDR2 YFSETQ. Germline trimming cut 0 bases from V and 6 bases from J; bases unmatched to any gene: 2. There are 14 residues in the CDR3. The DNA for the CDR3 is TGCGCCAGCAGCTTGGGGACTAGCATCAATGAGCAGTTCTTC. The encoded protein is CASSLGTSINEQFF.

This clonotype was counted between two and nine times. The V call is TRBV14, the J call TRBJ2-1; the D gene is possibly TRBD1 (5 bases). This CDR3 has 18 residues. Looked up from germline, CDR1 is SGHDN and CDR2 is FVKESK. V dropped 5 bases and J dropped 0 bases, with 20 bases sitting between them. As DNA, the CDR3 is TGTGCCAGCAGCAACACGATACAGGCTTCGAGCTCCTACAATGAGCAGTTCTTC. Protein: CASSNTIQASSSYNEQFF.

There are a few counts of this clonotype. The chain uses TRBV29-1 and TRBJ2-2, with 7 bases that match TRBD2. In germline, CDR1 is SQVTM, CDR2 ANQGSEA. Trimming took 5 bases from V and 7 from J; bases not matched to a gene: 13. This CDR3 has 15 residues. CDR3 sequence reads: CSVPPWAGRDGELFF. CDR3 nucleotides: TGCAGCGTTCCCCCCTGGGCAGGGAGGGACGGGGAGCTGTTTTTT.

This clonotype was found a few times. The CDR3 spells CASSTGTGGTYEQYF. The CDR3 nucleotides are TGTGCCAGTAGTACTGGGACAGGGGGGACCTACGAGCAGTACTTC. The chain uses TRBV19 and TRBJ2-7; 11 positions match TRBD1. The CDR3 is 15 amino acids. Trimming took 4 bases from V and 2 from J; bases not matched to a gene: 4. CDR1 and CDR2 from the germline V gene are LNHDA and SQIVND (reference sequence).

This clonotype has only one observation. The CDR3 nucleotides read TGTGCCAGCTGTGCGCCGGGACAGGGGGCGTTTGGGGACACTGAAGCTTTCTTT. Encoded protein: CASCAPGQGAFGDTEAFF. The rearrangement joins TRBV6-4 to TRBJ1-1; 12 bases align to TRBD1. The CDR3 length is 18 residues. Trimming cost V 8 bases and J 3 bases; bases outside gene matches: 16. Per the germline V gene, CDR1 is MRHNA and CDR2 is SNTAGT.

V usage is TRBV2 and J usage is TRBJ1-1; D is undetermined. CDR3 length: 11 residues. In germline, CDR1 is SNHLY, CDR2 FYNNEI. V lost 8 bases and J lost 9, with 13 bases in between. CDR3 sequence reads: CASYNQGQAFF. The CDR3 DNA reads TGTGCCAGCTATAACCAAGGGCAAGCTTTCTTT. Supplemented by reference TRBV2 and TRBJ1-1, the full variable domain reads EPEVTQTPSHQVTQMGQEVILRCVPISNHLYFYWYRQILGQKVEFLVSFYNNEISEKSEIFDDQFSVERPDGSNFTLKIRSTKLEDSAMYFCASYNQGQAFFGQGTRLTVV.

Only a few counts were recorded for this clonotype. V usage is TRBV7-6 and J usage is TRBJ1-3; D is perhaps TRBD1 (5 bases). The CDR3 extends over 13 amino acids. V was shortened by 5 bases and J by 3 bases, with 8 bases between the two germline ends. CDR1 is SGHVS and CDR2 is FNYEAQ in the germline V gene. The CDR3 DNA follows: TGTGCCAGCAGCCAGGGCGGTGGAAACACCATATATTTT. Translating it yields CASSQGGGNTIYF.

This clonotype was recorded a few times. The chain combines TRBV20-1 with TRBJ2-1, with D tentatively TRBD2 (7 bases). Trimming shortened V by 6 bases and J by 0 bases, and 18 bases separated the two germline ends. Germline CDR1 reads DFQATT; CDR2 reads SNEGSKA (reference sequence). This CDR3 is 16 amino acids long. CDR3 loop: CSALEGRGLSYNEQFF. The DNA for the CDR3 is TGCAGTGCCCTCGAGGGGCGGGGGCTCTCCTACAATGAGCAGTTCTTC.

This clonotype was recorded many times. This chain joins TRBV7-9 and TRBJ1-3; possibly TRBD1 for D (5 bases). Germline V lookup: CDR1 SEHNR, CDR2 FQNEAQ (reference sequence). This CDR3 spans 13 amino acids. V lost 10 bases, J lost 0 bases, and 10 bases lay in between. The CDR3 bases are TGTGCCACCAGGGAGGGCTCTGGAAACACCATATATTTT. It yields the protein CATREGSGNTIYF.

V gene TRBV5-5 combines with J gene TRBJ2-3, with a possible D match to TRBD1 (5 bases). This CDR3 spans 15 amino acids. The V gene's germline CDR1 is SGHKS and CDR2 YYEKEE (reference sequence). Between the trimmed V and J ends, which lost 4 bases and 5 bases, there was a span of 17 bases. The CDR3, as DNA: TGTGCCAGCAGCGGATACGGGCAGGGAAGAGATACGCAGTATTTT. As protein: CASSGYGQGRDTQYF. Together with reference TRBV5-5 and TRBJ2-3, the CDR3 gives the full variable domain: DAGVTQSPTHLIKTRGQQVTLRCSPISGHKSVSWYQQVLGQGPQFIFQYYEKEERGRGNFPDRFSARQFPNYSSELNVNALLLGDSALYLCASSGYGQGRDTQYFGPGTRLTVL.

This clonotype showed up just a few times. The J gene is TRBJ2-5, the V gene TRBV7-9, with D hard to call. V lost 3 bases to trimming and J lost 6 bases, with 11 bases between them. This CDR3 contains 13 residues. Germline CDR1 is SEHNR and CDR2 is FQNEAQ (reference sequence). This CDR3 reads CASSFPAAQTQYF. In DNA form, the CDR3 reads TGTGCCAGCAGCTTTCCGGCAGCACAGACCCAGTACTTC.